This TCR beta chain was captured by sequencing in a study of blood T cell repertoires in COVID-19. As for the study in general: The samples span acute and convalescent COVID-19 from the United States, Italy and Spain.

The J segment lost 0 bases and the V segment lost 6 bases, leaving 16 bases of the junction unmatched. Germline V gives CDR1 MRHNA, CDR2 SNTAGT. This CDR3 is 19 amino acids long. Authors' data handling: Nucleated cell counts were estimated from reference gene primer amplification. Repertoires were generated with immunoSEQ multiplex PCR, while TCRdb's copy carries only in-frame clones and drops some. The V and J calls and clone size are taken from that table; D and trimming were inferred from the DNA. This table has roughly 250,000 clones, over 75% appearing once. This rearrangement joins TRBV6-4 to TRBJ2-1; TRBD2 agrees at 8 bases. The sample was peripheral blood. The source of this sequence is a woman aged 40 to 49 who had recovered from COVID-19. The CDR3 sequence is CASSHSGTRAPGSYNEQFF. CDR3 DNA: TGTGCCAGCAGCCATTCCGGGACTAGGGCCCCCGGCTCCTACAATGAGCAGTTCTTC.